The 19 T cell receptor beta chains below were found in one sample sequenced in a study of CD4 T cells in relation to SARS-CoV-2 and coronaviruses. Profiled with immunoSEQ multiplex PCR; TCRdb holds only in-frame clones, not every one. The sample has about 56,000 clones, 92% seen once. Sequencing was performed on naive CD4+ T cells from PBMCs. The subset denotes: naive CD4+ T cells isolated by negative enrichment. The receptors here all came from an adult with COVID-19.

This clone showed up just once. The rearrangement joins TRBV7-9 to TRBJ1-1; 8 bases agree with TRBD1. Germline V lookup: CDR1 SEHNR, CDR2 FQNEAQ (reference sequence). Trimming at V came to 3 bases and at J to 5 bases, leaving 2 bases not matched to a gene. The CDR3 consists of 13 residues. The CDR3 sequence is CASSLTGDTEAFF. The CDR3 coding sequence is TGTGCCAGCAGCTTGACAGGGGATACTGAAGCTTTCTTT.

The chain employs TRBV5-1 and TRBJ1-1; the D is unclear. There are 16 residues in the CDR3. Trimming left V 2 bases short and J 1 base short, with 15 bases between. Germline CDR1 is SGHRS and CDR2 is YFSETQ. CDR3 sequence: CASSFSPPPGNTEAFF. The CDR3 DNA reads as TGCGCCAGCAGCTTTTCGCCCCCTCCCGGGAACACTGAAGCTTTCTTT.

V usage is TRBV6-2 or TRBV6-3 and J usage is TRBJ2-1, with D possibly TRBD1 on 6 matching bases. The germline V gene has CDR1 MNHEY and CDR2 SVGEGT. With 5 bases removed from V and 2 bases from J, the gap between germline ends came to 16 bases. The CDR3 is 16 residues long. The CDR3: CASSIRQAGAYNEQFF. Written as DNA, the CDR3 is TGTGCCAGCAGTATTCGACAGGCCGGTGCCTACAATGAGCAGTTCTTC.

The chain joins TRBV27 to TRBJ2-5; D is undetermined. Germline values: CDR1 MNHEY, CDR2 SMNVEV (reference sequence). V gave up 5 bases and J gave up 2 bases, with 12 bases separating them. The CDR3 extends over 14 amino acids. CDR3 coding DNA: TGTGCCAGCAGTCCAAAGAGAGAACAAGAGACCCAGTACTTC. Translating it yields CASSPKREQETQYF.

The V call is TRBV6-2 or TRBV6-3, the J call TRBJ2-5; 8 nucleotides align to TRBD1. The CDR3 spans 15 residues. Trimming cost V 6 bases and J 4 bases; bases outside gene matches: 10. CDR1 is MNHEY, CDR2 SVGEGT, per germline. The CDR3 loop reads CASSIRDRTLETQYF. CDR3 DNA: TGTGCCAGCAGCATCCGGGACAGGACTTTAGAGACCCAGTACTTC.

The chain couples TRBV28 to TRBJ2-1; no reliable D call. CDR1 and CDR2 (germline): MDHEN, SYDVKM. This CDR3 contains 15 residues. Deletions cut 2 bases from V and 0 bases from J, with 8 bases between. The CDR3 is CASSLGGSSYNEQFF. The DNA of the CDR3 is TGTGCCAGCAGTTTAGGCGGTAGCTCCTACAATGAGCAGTTCTTC.

The chain's CDR3 is CASSLISGSPDTQYF. The CDR3 nucleotides read TGTGCCAGCAGCTTGATCAGCGGGAGTCCAGATACGCAGTATTTT. V gene TRBV7-3 combines with J gene TRBJ2-3; TRBD2 matches 8 bases. J lost 4 bases, V lost 3 bases, and 6 bases had no gene match. The CDR3 sequence is 15 residues long. CDR1 and CDR2 (germline): SGHTA, FQGTGA. The full variable domain, rest sourced from reference TRBV7-3 and TRBJ2-3, is GAGVSQTPSNKVTEKGKYVELRCDPISGHTALYWYRQSLGQGPEFLIYFQGTGAADDSGLPNDRFFAVRPEGSVSTLKIQRTERGDSAVYLCASSLISGSPDTQYFGPGTRLTVL.

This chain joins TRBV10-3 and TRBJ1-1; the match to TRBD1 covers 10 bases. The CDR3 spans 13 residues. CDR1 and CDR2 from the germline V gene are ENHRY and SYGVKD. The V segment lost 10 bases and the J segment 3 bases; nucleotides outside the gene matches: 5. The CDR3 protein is CATTGTGDTEAFF. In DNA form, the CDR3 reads TGTGCCACCACCGGGACAGGGGACACTGAAGCTTTCTTT.

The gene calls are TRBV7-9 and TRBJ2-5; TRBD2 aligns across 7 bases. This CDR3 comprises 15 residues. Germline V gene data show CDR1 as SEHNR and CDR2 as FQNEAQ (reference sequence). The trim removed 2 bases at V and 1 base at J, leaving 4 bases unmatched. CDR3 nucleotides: TGTGCCAGCAGCTTACTAGCGGAGCCCCAAGAGACCCAGTACTTC. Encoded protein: CASSLLAEPQETQYF.

CDR3 sequence reads: CASSDRAGPAFF. CDR3 coding DNA: TGTGCCAGCTCAGATAGGGCAGGGCCAGCTTTCTTT. The chain has TRBV18 and TRBJ1-1, with D possibly matching TRBD1 (5 bases). The CDR3 spans 12 residues. CDR1 KGHSH and CDR2 LQKENI come from the germline V gene. Trimming removed 5 bases from V and 10 bases from J, with 14 bases in between.

The CDR3 DNA follows: TGTGCCAGTAGTGAAGGACTAGGGGCAACTAATGAAAAACTGTTTTTT. Its protein is CASSEGLGATNEKLFF. V is TRBV19 and J is TRBJ1-4, with D tentatively TRBD1 (5 bases). Germline values: CDR1 LNHDA, CDR2 SQIVND (reference sequence). The ends were cut back, 5 bases at V and 0 bases at J, with 13 bases in the middle. CDR3 length: 16 residues.

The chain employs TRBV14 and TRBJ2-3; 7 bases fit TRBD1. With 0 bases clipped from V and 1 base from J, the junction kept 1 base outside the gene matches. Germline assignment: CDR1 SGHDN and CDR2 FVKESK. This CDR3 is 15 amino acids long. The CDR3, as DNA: TGTGCCAGCAGCCAAGAAACAGGGGGCACAGATACGCAGTATTTT. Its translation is CASSQETGGTDTQYF. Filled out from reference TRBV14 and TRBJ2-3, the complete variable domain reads EAGVTQFPSHSVIEKGQTVTLRCDPISGHDNLYWYRRVMGKEIKFLLHFVKESKQDESGMPNNRFLAERTGGTYSTLKVQPAELEDSGVYFCASSQETGGTDTQYFGPGTRLTVL.

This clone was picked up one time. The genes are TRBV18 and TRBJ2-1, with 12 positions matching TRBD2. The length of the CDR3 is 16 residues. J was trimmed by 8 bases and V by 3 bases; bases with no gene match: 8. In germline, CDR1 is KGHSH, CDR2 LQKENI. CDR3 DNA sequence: TGTGCCAGCTCACCGCCTAGCGGGAGGGTAAGGTATGAGCAGTTCTTC. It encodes CASSPPSGRVRYEQFF.

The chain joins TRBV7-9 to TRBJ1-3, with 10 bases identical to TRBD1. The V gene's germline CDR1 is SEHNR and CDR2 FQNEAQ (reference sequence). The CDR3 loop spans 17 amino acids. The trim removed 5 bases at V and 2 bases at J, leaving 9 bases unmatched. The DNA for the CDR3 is TGTGCCAGCAGCCGGAGGGACAGGGGTGTACCTGGAAACACCATATATTTT. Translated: CASSRRDRGVPGNTIYF.

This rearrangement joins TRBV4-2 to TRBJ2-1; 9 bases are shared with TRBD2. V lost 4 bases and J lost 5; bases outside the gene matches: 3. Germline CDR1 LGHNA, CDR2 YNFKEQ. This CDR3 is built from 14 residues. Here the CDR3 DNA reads TGTGCCAGCAGCCTAGGCGGGAGGGACAATGAGCAGTTCTTC. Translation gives CASSLGGRDNEQFF.

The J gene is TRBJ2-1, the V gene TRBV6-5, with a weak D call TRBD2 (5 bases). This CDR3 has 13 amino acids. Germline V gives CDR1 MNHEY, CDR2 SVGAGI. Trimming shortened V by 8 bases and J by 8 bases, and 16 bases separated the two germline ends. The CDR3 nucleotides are TGTGCCAGCGGGAGACTGGGAAAATATGAGCAGTTCTTC. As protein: CASGRLGKYEQFF.

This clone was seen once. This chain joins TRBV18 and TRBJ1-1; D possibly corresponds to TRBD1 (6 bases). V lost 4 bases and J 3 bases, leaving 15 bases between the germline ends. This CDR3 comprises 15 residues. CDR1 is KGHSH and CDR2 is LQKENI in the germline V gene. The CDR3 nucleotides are TGTGCCAGCTCACTGTTACCCAGGGGCGACACTGAAGCTTTCTTT. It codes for CASSLLPRGDTEAFF.

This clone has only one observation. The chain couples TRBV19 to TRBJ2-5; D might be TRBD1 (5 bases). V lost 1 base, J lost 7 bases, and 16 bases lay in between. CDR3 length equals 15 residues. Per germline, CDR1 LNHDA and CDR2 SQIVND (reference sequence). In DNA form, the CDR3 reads TGTGCCAGTAGTATAGGTGGGGCGGCAGAAAGGACCCAGTACTTC. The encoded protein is CASSIGGAAERTQYF.

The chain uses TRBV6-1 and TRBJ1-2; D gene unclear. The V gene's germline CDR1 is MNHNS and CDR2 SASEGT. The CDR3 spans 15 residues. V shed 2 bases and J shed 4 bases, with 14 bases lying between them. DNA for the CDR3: TGTGCCAGCAGTGAAATGCAGTGGGGTAGCTATGGCTACACCTTC. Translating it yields CASSEMQWGSYGYTF.